This record covers a single T cell receptor beta chain. In the authors' workflow: Nucleated cell number was recorded as an estimate derived from reference gene primer amplification. Clones were read by immunoSEQ multiplex PCR, and TCRdb kept only the in-frame ones, dropping some. The DNA was the basis for D and trimming; V, J and clone size are from that table. The sample includes tens of thousands of clones, about 86% of them seen just once. These data belong to a study of blood T cell repertoires in COVID-19. Losses at the gene ends were 4 bases for V and 9 bases for J; bases not matched to a gene: 8. Looked up from germline, CDR1 is SNHLY and CDR2 is FYNNEI. This CDR3 has 16 residues.

The TCR was taken from a woman aged 80 or older in a cohort sampled during active or convalescent COVID-19. The chain recombines TRBV2 with TRBJ2-1, with TRBD2 identical over 14 bases. Sample: peripheral blood. This CDR3 reads CASSGLGLAGVGEQFF. The DNA of the CDR3 is TGTGCCAGCAGTGGTCTGGGACTAGCGGGAGTAGGTGAGCAGTTCTTC.